These 9 T cell receptor beta chains share one sample of origin, sequenced in a study of blood T cell repertoires in COVID-19. Sequencing was performed with immunoSEQ multiplex PCR; in TCRdb, only in-frame clones are kept and a portion is missing. The sample lists about 190,000 clones; about 83% were seen once. The specimen sequenced was PBMCs or T cells enriched from blood (not recorded which). Receptors originate from a woman aged 25 to 39 who had recovered from COVID-19.

The chain uses TRBV20-1 and TRBJ2-1; the D gene is possibly TRBD1 (5 bases). Trimming pared 3 bases from V and 6 bases from J, leaving 12 bases between. Germline V gene data show CDR1 as DFQATT and CDR2 as SNEGSKA (reference sequence). This CDR3 contains 13 residues. CDR3 protein: CSASRDRGNEQFF. CDR3 DNA: TGCAGTGCTAGTCGTGATAGGGGCAATGAGCAGTTCTTC.

J is TRBJ1-2 and V is TRBV28, with TRBD1 as a possible D gene (5 bases). V lost 5 bases and J 4 bases, leaving 20 bases between the germline ends. Per the germline V gene, CDR1 is MDHEN and CDR2 is SYDVKM. This CDR3 spans 16 amino acids. The CDR3 DNA reads as TGTGCCAGCAGTCTCAACAAAATAGGGGAGGCCTATGGCTACACCTTC. It translates to CASSLNKIGEAYGYTF.

The V gene is TRBV3-1 (or the pseudogene TRBV3-2), the J gene TRBJ2-3; perhaps TRBD1 as D (7 bases). CDR1 is LGHDT and CDR2 is YNNKEL in the germline V gene (reference sequence). The V end was cut by 3 bases, the J end by 2 bases, with 27 bases between. CDR3 length: 20 residues. CDR3: CASSQRGLGLGGTVTDTQYF. The CDR3 DNA reads as TGTGCCAGCAGCCAGAGGGGTCTTGGGTTAGGAGGGACAGTCACAGATACGCAGTATTTT.

This clone came up once. The V and J genes are TRBV28 and TRBJ2-7; 7 nucleotides match TRBD1. The CDR3 sequence is 12 residues long. Germline CDR1 reads MDHEN; CDR2 reads SYDVKM. V gave up 6 bases and J gave up 7 bases; unmatched junction bases: 6. DNA for the CDR3: TGTGCCAGCAGACAGGGGCTTTGGGAGCAGTACTTC. This sequence encodes CASRQGLWEQYF.

The chain couples TRBV5-1 to TRBJ2-3; no clear D. Germline values: CDR1 SGHRS, CDR2 YFSETQ. V lost 1 base to trimming and J lost 6 bases, with 6 bases between them. The CDR3 is 12 residues long. The CDR3 here is CASSLRSDTQYF. The CDR3 region has the DNA TGCGCCAGCAGCTTGAGGAGTGATACGCAGTATTTT. Variable domain in full (rest from reference TRBV5-1 and TRBJ2-3): KAGVTQTPRYLIKTRGQQVTLSCSPISGHRSVSWYQQTPGQGLQFLFEYFSETQRNKGNFPGRFSGRQFSNSRSEMNVSTLELGDSALYLCASSLRSDTQYFGPGTRLTVL.

Concerning this clone: The CDR3 does not end in the conserved phenylalanine or tryptophan, so this is likely a read error. It is unclear where the CDR3 begins or ends on the DNA, so no DNA is shown, and the CDR3 is as TCRdb lists it. The V gene is TRBV28, the J gene TRBJ1-2; the listed D gene, TRBD1, was not tested against the DNA. The CDR3 spans 15 residues, counting both ends. Germline lookup yields CDR1 MDHEN and CDR2 SYDVKM. The CDR3 protein is CASSPHGDRVPLLGV.

In this sample, this clone turned up once. The V call is TRBV7-9, the J call TRBJ1-1; TRBD1 matches at 7 bases. The J segment lost 5 bases and the V segment lost 2 bases, leaving 5 bases of the junction unmatched. Germline-derived CDR1 and CDR2 are SEHNR and FQNEAQ (reference sequence). The CDR3 loop spans 14 amino acids. The CDR3 nucleotides read TGTGCCAGCAGCTTAACAGGGGAAGTAACTGAAGCTTTCTTT. This gives the protein CASSLTGEVTEAFF. The full variable domain, completed using reference TRBV7-9 and TRBJ1-1, is DTGVSQNPRHKITKRGQNVTFRCDPISEHNRLYWYRQTLGQGPEFLTYFQNEAQLEKSRLLSDRFSAERPKGSFSTLEIQRTEQGDSAMYLCASSLTGEVTEAFFGQGTRLTVV.

This chain uses TRBV28 with TRBJ2-5, with D possibly TRBD1 on 6 matching bases. CDR1 is MDHEN, CDR2 SYDVKM, per germline. The CDR3 sequence is 15 residues long. V was clipped by 2 bases and J by 4 bases, with 14 bases between them. The CDR3 DNA sequence: TGTGCCAGCAGTTTAAGGACGGTAGGGGGAGAGACCCAGTACTTC. Amino acids: CASSLRTVGGETQYF.

The chain joins TRBV28 to TRBJ1-1; 7 bases agree with TRBD1. Germline lookup yields CDR1 MDHEN and CDR2 SYDVKM. This CDR3 region has 14 residues. J was trimmed by 1 base and V by 5 bases; bases with no gene match: 4. CDR3 protein: CASSPQGGNTEAFF. The CDR3 DNA follows: TGTGCCAGCAGTCCCCAGGGGGGGAACACTGAAGCTTTCTTT.